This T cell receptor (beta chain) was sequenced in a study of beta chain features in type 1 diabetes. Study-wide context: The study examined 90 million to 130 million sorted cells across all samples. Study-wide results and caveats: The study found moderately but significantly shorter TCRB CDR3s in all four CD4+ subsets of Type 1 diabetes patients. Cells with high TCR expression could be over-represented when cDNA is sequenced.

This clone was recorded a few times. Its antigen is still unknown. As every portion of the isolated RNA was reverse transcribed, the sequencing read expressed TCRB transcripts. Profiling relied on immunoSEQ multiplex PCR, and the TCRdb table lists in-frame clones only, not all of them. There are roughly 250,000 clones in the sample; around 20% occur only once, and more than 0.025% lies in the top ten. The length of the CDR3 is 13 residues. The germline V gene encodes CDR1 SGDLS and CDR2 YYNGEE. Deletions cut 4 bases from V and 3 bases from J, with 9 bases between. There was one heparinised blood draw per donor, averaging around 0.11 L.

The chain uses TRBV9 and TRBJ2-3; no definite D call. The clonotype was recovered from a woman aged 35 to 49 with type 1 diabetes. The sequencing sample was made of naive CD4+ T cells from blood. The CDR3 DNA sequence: TGTGCCAGCAGCTCCCTTGCGACAGATACGCAGTATTTT. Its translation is CASSSLATDTQYF.